This is a list of T cell receptor beta chains from one sample in a study of blood T cell repertoires in COVID-19. Sequencing used immunoSEQ multiplex PCR; TCRdb keeps in-frame clones, though not all of them. The sample has around 250,000 clones; 75% to 90% are singletons. The sequencing sample was made of peripheral blood. The receptors were gathered from a man aged 25-45 years who had recovered from COVID-19. CDR3s include the opening cysteine and the closing phenylalanine or tryptophan. Fields, in order: clone size, D gene, V gene, J gene, CDR3 protein, CDR3 DNA. A D gene is named only where the DNA matches it firmly. Clone size, where shown, is once, few, many, or a class for clones that have expanded.

-	-	TRBV18	TRBJ2-4	CASSPSDRAKNIQYF	TGTGCCAGCTCTCCCTCGGACAGAGCCAAAAACATTCAGTACTTC
-	TRBD1	TRBV4-1	TRBJ2-2	CASSPGTGGTGELFF	TGCGCCAGCAGCCCGGGGACAGGGGGGACCGGGGAGCTGTTTTTT
once	-	TRBV6-5	TRBJ1-2	CASSYGGEGYTF	TGTGCCAGCAGTTACGGGGGGGAAGGCTACACCTTC
-	-	TRBV9	TRBJ1-1	CASSPYEGTEAFF	TGTGCCAGCAGCCCTTACGAGGGAACTGAAGCTTTCTTT
-	-	TRBV2	TRBJ2-7	CASSESREQQYF	TGTGCCAGCAGCGAATCGAGGGAGCAGCAGTACTTC
-	-	TRBV19	TRBJ2-5	CASSTQGQETQYF	TGTGCCAGTAGTACACAGGGTCAAGAGACCCAGTACTTC
-	-	TRBV3-1/TRBV3-2	TRBJ1-2	CASSQDRFQFPYGYTF	TGTGCCAGCAGCCAAGACAGGTTCCAGTTTCCCTATGGCTACACCTTC
-	-	TRBV7-6	TRBJ1-1	CASSLKGPTEAFF	TGTGCCAGCAGCTTAAAGGGGCCAACTGAAGCTTTCTTT
-	-	TRBV4-2	TRBJ2-5	CASSQRPRGGAGLETQYF	TGTGCCAGCAGCCAGAGGCCCCGGGGTGGCGCTGGCTTAGAGACCCAGTACTTC
-	-	TRBV7-2	TRBJ2-7	CASSLINRDHEQYF	TGTGCCAGCAGCTTAATTAACAGGGACCACGAGCAGTACTTC
-	TRBD1	TRBV11-3	TRBJ1-1	CASRDRGSEAFF	TGTGCCAGCCGGGACAGGGGCTCTGAAGCTTTCTTT
few	-	TRBV3-1/TRBV3-2	TRBJ1-4	CASSQSHNEKLFF	TGTGCCAGCAGCCAAAGCCATAATGAAAAACTGTTTTTT
-	-	TRBV9	TRBJ2-5	CASSVATGGSFRETQYF	TGTGCCAGCAGCGTAGCTACGGGTGGGAGTTTTCGGGAGACCCAGTACTTC
-	TRBD1	TRBV4-2	TRBJ1-4	CASSQGLRQGPNEKLFF	TGTGCCAGCAGCCAAGGTCTACGACAGGGCCCTAATGAAAAACTGTTTTTT
many	TRBD1	TRBV9	TRBJ1-3	CASSVAGDRVSGNTIYF	TGTGCCAGCAGCGTAGCTGGGGACAGGGTTTCTGGAAACACCATATATTTT
once	-	TRBV7-2	TRBJ2-5	CASSAAGTLFHEYF	TGTGCCAGCAGCGCCGCCGGGACACTCTTCCACGAGTACTTC
-	-	TRBV6-6	TRBJ1-6	CASSPQGADSPLHF	TGTGCCAGCAGTCCACAGGGAGCGGATTCACCCCTCCACTTT
-	-	TRBV7-2	TRBJ2-3	CASLGGASTDTQYF	TGTGCCAGCCTCGGGGGAGCTAGCACAGATACGCAGTATTTT
-	TRBD1	TRBV7-9	TRBJ2-7	CASSLGQGGIISYEQYF	TGTGCCAGCAGCTTGGGACAGGGAGGTATTATTTCCTACGAGCAGTACTTC
-	TRBD2	TRBV9	TRBJ2-5	CASSVVGGGRLETQYF	TGTGCCAGCAGCGTAGTTGGCGGGGGGCGGTTAGAGACCCAGTACTTC
-	TRBD2	TRBV10-1	TRBJ2-3	CASSGGGAFTQYF	TGCGCCAGCAGTGGCGGGGGGGCATTTACGCAGTATTTT
-	TRBD1	TRBV19	TRBJ1-1	CASSILEGRGRGREAFF	TGTGCCAGTAGTATCCTCGAGGGCAGGGGGCGAGGAAGGGAAGCTTTCTTT
-	-	TRBV2	TRBJ2-5	CASSDGPGLSYQETQYF	TGTGCCAGCAGCGACGGACCGGGACTCTCGTACCAAGAGACCCAGTACTTC
-	TRBD1	TRBV10-3	TRBJ2-7	CAISEGQGARGEQYF	TGTGCCATCAGTGAAGGACAGGGGGCGAGAGGCGAGCAGTACTTC
-	-	TRBV4-1	TRBJ2-6	CASSHYRVTGANVLTF	TGCGCCAGCAGCCACTACAGGGTAACTGGGGCCAACGTCCTGACTTTC
-	TRBD1	TRBV9	TRBJ2-3	CASSIAGTGSTDTQYF	TGTGCCAGCAGCATCGCCGGGACAGGGTCCACAGATACGCAGTATTTT
-	-	TRBV6-5	TRBJ1-1	CASSYSRVGTEAFF	TGTGCCAGCAGTTACTCCAGGGTCGGCACTGAAGCTTTCTTT
-	-	TRBV7-6	TRBJ1-1	CASSSPGLVNTEAFF	TGTGCCAGCAGCTCCCCGGGACTGGTGAACACTGAAGCTTTCTTT
-	-	TRBV6-4	TRBJ2-1	CASRRGRGASWFF	TGTGCCAGCAGACGGGGGAGAGGGGCGTCGTGGTTCTTC
-	TRBD2	TRBV11-2	TRBJ2-3	CASSDPGTTTTQYF	TGTGCCAGCAGCGACCCCGGGACTACAACTACGCAGTATTTT
few	TRBD1	TRBV3-1/TRBV3-2	TRBJ1-2	CASSQGNRGYGYTF	TGTGCCAGCAGCCAAGGGAACAGGGGCTATGGCTACACCTTC
-	TRBD2	TRBV27	TRBJ2-5	CASSLSLAGGETQYF	TGTGCCAGCAGTTTATCACTAGCGGGGGGGGAGACCCAGTACTTC
once	-	TRBV19	TRBJ1-3	CASSIGHNGNTIYF	TGTGCCAGTAGTATAGGACACAATGGAAACACCATATATTTT
-	-	TRBV7-8	TRBJ2-5	CASSSQLYQETQYF	TGTGCCAGCAGCTCGCAGTTGTACCAAGAGACCCAGTACTTC
-	-	TRBV14	TRBJ1-1	CASSQDAGMGATEAFF	TGTGCCAGCAGCCAAGATGCCGGGATGGGGGCCACTGAAGCTTTCTTT
-	TRBD2	TRBV7-2	TRBJ2-3	CASSGSGGFTDTQYF	TGTGCCAGCAGCGGGAGCGGGGGGTTCACAGATACGCAGTATTTT
-	-	TRBV9	TRBJ2-5	CASSVGSRQETQYF	TGTGCCAGCAGCGTAGGTTCCAGGCAAGAGACCCAGTACTTC
-	TRBD2	TRBV5-1	TRBJ2-5	CASSLGPAGDPQETQYF	TGCGCCAGCAGCTTGGGTCCAGCGGGGGACCCCCAAGAGACCCAGTACTTC
-	TRBD1	TRBV7-6	TRBJ2-2	CASSRDRATGELFF	TGTGCCAGCAGCCGGGACAGGGCCACCGGGGAGCTGTTTTTT